This T cell receptor (beta chain) stems from a study of PD-1 blockade in classical Hodgkin lymphoma. This clone was seen just once. The antigen is not known. Here immunoSEQ multiplex PCR was the method, and the copy in TCRdb shows in-frame clones only, minus some. Of 15,000 to 25,000 clones in the sample, around 90% were seen once. With 7 bases removed from V and 3 bases from J, the gap between germline ends came to 9 bases. The CDR3 consists of 12 residues. Study-level points and caveats: TCR diversity rose significantly by C4D1 in CD4+ but not CD8+ cells. Relative to healthy donors, newly diagnosed patients reportedly had lower baseline TCR diversity, which was reported as lower still in relapsed/refractory patients. Partial responders and progressors had significantly lower baseline TCR diversity.

Time point reported: cycle 4 day 1 (C4D1), after 6 weeks of nivolumab. Every patient was affected by relapse after autologous stem cell transplantation, while exposure to brentuximab vedotin was not uniform. Magnetic depletion of non-target cells from thawed PBMCs yielded purified CD8+ T cells. Responses achieved at best were complete response, partial response or progressive disease. The chain has TRBV5-3 and TRBJ2-3; D unclear. TRBV5-3 is an ORF for which the function is uncertain. This receptor was obtained from a human donor with classical Hodgkin lymphoma. The sample was CD8+ T cells from blood, taken before the fourth cycle of nivolumab. The CDR3 protein is CARCPLTDTQYF. DNA for the CDR3: TGTGCCAGATGCCCCCTTACAGATACGCAGTATTTT.